This TCR beta chain was retrieved from a study of T cells in Graves' hyperthyroidism and ophthalmopathy. At least ten counts were recorded for this clonotype. RNA transcripts provided the source from which TCR beta CDR3 regions were amplified. HTBI primers drove first-round RT-PCR of the TCR CDR3. Each CDR3 protein gets one entry after TCRdb re-called the multiplex PCR reads with MiXCR. The sample yields some 690,000 distinct CDR3 sequences, approximately 15% seen once. In germline, CDR1 is SGHAT, CDR2 FQNNGV. V was clipped by 5 bases and J by 7 bases, with 9 bases between them. There are 12 residues in the CDR3.

This clonotype was sampled from a man aged 50 to 60 with Graves' hyperthyroidism. V gene TRBV11-2 combines with J gene TRBJ2-1; unclear D gene. Sequenced material: blood. CDR3 protein: CASSPSRNEQFF. CDR3 in DNA: TGTGCCAGCAGCCCTAGTCGGAATGAGCAGTTCTTC.